This is a list of T cell receptor beta chains from one sample in a study of blood T cell repertoires in COVID-19. Sequencing was performed with immunoSEQ multiplex PCR; in TCRdb, only in-frame clones are kept and a portion is missing. Among around 57,000 clones listed, around nine tenths were seen once. Source material: peripheral blood. These receptors were taken from a man aged 45-65 years with acute or convalescent COVID-19. The CDR3 runs from the conserved cysteine through the conserved F or W. The order of the fields is J gene, V gene, clone size, CDR3 protein. Where a row states a size, it is once, few, many or the class of an expanded clone; other rows omit it.

TRBJ2-1 TRBV11-3 once CASSSGLAGMRDNEQFF
TRBJ1-1 TRBV11-2 . CASSLDLTITEAFF
TRBJ2-1 TRBV24-1 . CATSELAGMGFF
TRBJ2-7 TRBV18 . CASSPLKSSKTYEQYF
TRBJ2-7 TRBV27 . CASRAVRQGGYEQYF
TRBJ2-7 TRBV2 . CASSRDRVVYEQYF
TRBJ1-5 TRBV19 few CASSTRGTGNQPQHF
TRBJ1-2 TRBV5-1 . CASSLDGINYGYTF
TRBJ2-7 TRBV10-3 . CAISETVGTEYEQYF
TRBJ2-1 TRBV5-4 few CASSEGTGGLNNEQFF
TRBJ2-6 TRBV11-3 . CASSLVGTTNVLTF
TRBJ2-1 TRBV6-5 . CASRGLGGEQFF
TRBJ1-5 TRBV19 . CASSITAEINQPQHF
TRBJ1-2 TRBV21-1 . CASSNPSTDGYTF
TRBJ2-2 TRBV3-1/TRBV3-2 . CASSQILASGAGELFF
TRBJ1-5 TRBV6-5 . CASSSDRGFNQPQHF
TRBJ1-5 TRBV6-2/TRBV6-3 . CASSYLPGTGDQPQHF
TRBJ1-1 TRBV30 . CAWSVRGQGRTEAFF
TRBJ2-3 TRBV18 . CASSPNLGLAVTDTQYF
TRBJ2-7 TRBV5-1 . CASTKGQQSGYYEQYF
TRBJ2-7 TRBV10-1 once CASSDYLAHGEQYF
TRBJ2-6 TRBV2 . CASSEKLRVGANVLTF
TRBJ2-5 TRBV20-1 once CSAKAGETQYF
TRBJ1-1 TRBV4-1 . CASSQEYAAGGAFF
TRBJ2-2 TRBV18 once CASSPGTGITGELFF
TRBJ2-7 TRBV10-1 . CASNYKRTSGRRAYEQYF
TRBJ2-7 TRBV2 . CASNSGGYEQYF
TRBJ2-2 TRBV5-5 . CASSGTIISGVLNTGELFF
TRBJ1-4 TRBV19 . CASSRLGGPNEKLFF
TRBJ1-2 TRBV30 . CAWSSEGGFGYGYTF
TRBJ2-7 TRBV7-9 few CASSQADEVPYEQYF
TRBJ1-1 TRBV5-4 . CASSEGVDTEAFF
TRBJ2-7 TRBV10-3 few CAIRPDTAASEQYF
TRBJ1-6 TRBV7-8 . CASSSHTQGYNSPLHF
TRBJ2-2 TRBV30 . CAWRQGSNTGELFF
TRBJ2-3 TRBV18 . CASSPGLEGDTQYF
TRBJ2-1 TRBV3-1/TRBV3-2 . CASSQDPFQLNEQFF
TRBJ1-1 TRBV19 once CASSILRGFVHTEAFF
TRBJ2-7 TRBV7-2 . CASTLGPGDSYEQYF
TRBJ2-1 TRBV4-2 . CASSQGSIQGGYNEQFF
TRBJ2-5 TRBV6-5 . CASLLAGRRQETQYF
TRBJ2-7 TRBV21-1 . CASRVHLFAVYEQYF
TRBJ1-1 TRBV5-1 . CASSLGGRGSGGTEAFF
TRBJ2-3 TRBV7-6 . CASSLVSGRTSTDTQYF
TRBJ2-2 TRBV6-1 . CASSEKGNGELFF
TRBJ2-3 TRBV2 once CASSEPFTDTQYF
TRBJ2-7 TRBV4-1 once CASSHPGAGGGEQYF
TRBJ2-1 TRBV7-2 . CASSPRTGGNEQFF
TRBJ1-1 TRBV10-2 . CASRYSGTTNTEAFF
TRBJ2-7 TRBV7-2 . CASSYIPGTILRGQYF
TRBJ2-1 TRBV7-2 . CASSARAATRQFF
TRBJ1-4 TRBV2 . CASSPDRGNEKLFF
TRBJ2-7 TRBV5-6 . CASSLNPDKLKNNF
TRBJ1-1 TRBV18 . CASSPHSMNTEAFF
TRBJ2-7 TRBV12-3/TRBV12-4 . CASSGRYSYEQYF